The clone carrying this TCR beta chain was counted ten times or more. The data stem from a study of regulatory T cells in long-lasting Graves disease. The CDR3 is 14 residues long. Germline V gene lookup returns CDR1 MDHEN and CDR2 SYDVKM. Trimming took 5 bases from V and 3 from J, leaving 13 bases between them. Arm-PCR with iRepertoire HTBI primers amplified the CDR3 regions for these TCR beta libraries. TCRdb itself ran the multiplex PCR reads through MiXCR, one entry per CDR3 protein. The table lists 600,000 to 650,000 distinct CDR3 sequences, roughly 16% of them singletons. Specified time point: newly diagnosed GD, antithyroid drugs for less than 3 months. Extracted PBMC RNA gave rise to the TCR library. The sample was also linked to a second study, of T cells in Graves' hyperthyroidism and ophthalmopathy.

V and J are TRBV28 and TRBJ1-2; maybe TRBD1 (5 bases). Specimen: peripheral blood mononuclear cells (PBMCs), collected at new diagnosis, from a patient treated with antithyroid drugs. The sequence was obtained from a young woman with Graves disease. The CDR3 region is CASSGTEFDYGYTF. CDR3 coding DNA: TGTGCCAGCAGTGGGACGGAGTTCGACTATGGCTACACCTTC.